These 2 T cell receptor beta chains were all obtained from the same sample, sequenced in a study of blood T cell repertoires in COVID-19. Assay used: immunoSEQ multiplex PCR; TCRdb lists only in-frame clones, some missing. The data hold roughly 160,000 clones, with approximately 79% observed a single time. Input material: peripheral blood. These receptors were taken from a woman older than 75 with acute or convalescent COVID-19.

The chain carries TRBV9 and TRBJ2-5; 7 nucleotides align to TRBD2. CDR1 SGDLS and CDR2 YYNGEE come from the germline V gene. Trimming removed 4 bases from V and 1 base from J; junction bases left unmatched: 7. The CDR3 extends over 15 amino acids. The CDR3 loop is CASSPSAGSQETQYF. CDR3 coding DNA: TGTGCCAGCAGCCCCTCAGCGGGAAGCCAAGAGACCCAGTACTTC.

This clone was counted only a few times. The V and J genes are TRBV28 and TRBJ1-2; 7 bases match TRBD1. CDR3 size: 12 residues. The junction had 5 bases not matched to a gene; V was cut back by 5 bases and J by 8 bases. Germline values: CDR1 MDHEN, CDR2 SYDVKM. CDR3 DNA: TGTGCCAGCAGTAAGCCAGGGGGAGGCTACACCTTC. This encodes CASSKPGGGYTF.